Presented here are 13 T cell receptor beta chains from one specimen sequenced in a study of blood T cell repertoires in COVID-19. The table came from immunoSEQ multiplex PCR; TCRdb's copy has only in-frame clones and leaves some out. The sample consists of roughly 340,000 clones, over 70% of them appearing once. The sequenced sample consisted of peripheral blood. The source is a woman aged 45-60 years with COVID-19, enrolled during active disease.

The rearrangement uses TRBV4-1 and TRBJ1-2; no reliable D call. The CDR3 is made up of 13 amino acids. The germline CDR1 and CDR2 sequences are MGHRA and YSYEKL. V was shortened by 4 bases and J by 5 bases, with 11 bases between the two germline ends. The CDR3 loop is CASSPQGGYGYTF. The DNA of the CDR3 is TGCGCCAGCAGCCCCCAAGGCGGTTATGGCTACACCTTC.

This clone was detected a few times. This chain joins TRBV11-2 and TRBJ1-5, with D uncertain. The CDR3 spans 13 residues. Trimming cost V 3 bases and J 2 bases, with 5 bases left between them. The germline V gene encodes CDR1 SGHAT and CDR2 FQNNGV. The CDR3 reads CASSFQGNQPQHF. The CDR3 region has the DNA TGTGCCAGCAGCTTCCAGGGCAATCAGCCCCAGCATTTT.

V usage is TRBV3-1 (or the pseudogene TRBV3-2) and J usage is TRBJ1-1, with 7 bases that match TRBD1. Germline CDR1 reads LGHDT; CDR2 reads YNNKEL (reference sequence). V lost 4 bases and J lost 1; bases outside the gene matches: 3. CDR3 size: 14 residues. The CDR3 loop reads CASSLTGTNTEAFF. The CDR3, as DNA: TGTGCCAGCAGCCTGACAGGGACGAACACTGAAGCTTTCTTT.

The J gene is TRBJ2-7, the V gene TRBV12-1; TRBD1 is taken as the D call from the table, unchecked against the DNA. TRBV12-1 is classified as a pseudogene. The CDR3 loop spans 16 amino acids. The CDR3 sequence is CASSFPSRDRGYEQYF. The CDR3 coding sequence is TGTGCCAGCAGCTTCCCTTCCCGGGACAGGGGTTACGAGCAGTACTTC.

This chain uses TRBV11-2 with TRBJ2-1; 10 bases map to TRBD2. The trim removed 7 bases at V and 2 bases at J, leaving 2 bases unmatched. The CDR3 contains 14 residues. Germline values: CDR1 SGHAT, CDR2 FQNNGV. CDR3 region: CASTLAGTYNEQFF. The DNA of the CDR3 is TGTGCCAGCACACTAGCGGGAACCTACAATGAGCAGTTCTTC.

The chain combines TRBV18 with TRBJ2-7; D remains ambiguous. The CDR3 runs to 14 residues. The V end was cut by 1 base, the J end by 6 bases, with 13 bases between. Per germline, CDR1 KGHSH and CDR2 LQKENI. The CDR3 nucleotides are TGTGCCAGCTCACCACAGATGAATACTGGCGAGCAGTACTTC. This gives the protein CASSPQMNTGEQYF. The complete variable domain, with remaining parts taken from reference TRBV18 and TRBJ2-7, reads NAGVMQNPRHLVRRRGQEARLRCSPMKGHSHVYWYRQLPEEGLKFMVYLQKENIIDESGMPKERFSAEFPKEGPSILRIQQVVRGDSAAYFCASSPQMNTGEQYFGPGTRLTVT.

This chain connects TRBV11-3 to TRBJ1-4; 9 nucleotides align to TRBD1. The V segment lost 5 bases and the J segment 6 bases; nucleotides outside the gene matches: 13. This CDR3 has 17 amino acids. Germline V gene lookup returns CDR1 SGHNT and CDR2 YENEEA. Here the CDR3 reads CASSPPRDRAQYEKLFF. The CDR3 coding sequence is TGTGCCAGCAGCCCGCCCAGGGACAGGGCTCAATATGAAAAACTGTTTTTT.

To note about this clone: The junction shows a germline mismatch at one end, possibly a read error. The chain links TRBV12-3 or TRBV12-4 to TRBJ2-5, with D hard to call. The CDR3 contains 13 residues. The CDR3 nucleotides read TGTGCCAGCAGCTTAGGGTTCGGGGAGACCCAGTACTTC. Its protein is CASSLGFGETQYF.

The CDR3 region has the DNA TGTGCCAGCAGCTTTAGCGGGGAATTGCAAGAGACCCAGTACTTC. This translates into CASSFSGELQETQYF. The chain uses TRBV7-9 and TRBJ2-5; 8 bases agree with TRBD2. The CDR3 covers 15 residues. Germline V gene lookup returns CDR1 SEHNR and CDR2 FQNEAQ (reference sequence). With V trimmed by 3 bases and J by 2 bases, 5 bases remained unmatched.

The chain links TRBV7-2 to TRBJ1-2, with D tentatively TRBD1 (6 bases). The ends were cut back, 5 bases at V and 8 bases at J, with 18 bases in the middle. CDR3 length: 14 amino acids. Germline CDR1 and CDR2: SGHTA and FQGNSA. CDR3 residues: CASSRGRGSEGYTF. The DNA of the CDR3 is TGTGCCAGCAGCCGGGGCAGGGGCTCTGAGGGCTACACCTTC. Full variable domain (missing parts from reference TRBV7-2 and TRBJ1-2): GAGVSQSPSNKVTEKGKDVELRCDPISGHTALYWYRQSLGQGLEFLIYFQGNSAPDKSGLPSDRFSAERTGGSVSTLTIQRTQQEDSAVYLCASSRGRGSEGYTFGSGTRLTVV.

V usage is TRBV10-2 and J usage is TRBJ2-7, with 8 bases identical to TRBD1. Germline V CDR1 and CDR2: WSHSY, SAAADI. CDR3 length: 14 residues. J was trimmed by 4 bases and V by 2 bases; bases with no gene match: 4. The CDR3 DNA is TGCGCCAGCAGTGAGCAGGGGGCTTATTACGAGCAGTACTTC. Its protein product is CASSEQGAYYEQYF.

V and J are TRBV19 and TRBJ1-5; possibly TRBD1 for D (5 bases). Deletions cut 3 bases from V and 5 bases from J, with 17 bases between. The CDR3 sequence is 16 residues long. The V gene's germline CDR1 is LNHDA and CDR2 SQIVND (reference sequence). The CDR3 nucleotides read TGTGCCAGTAGTATGCGAAGCCAGGGCAGGGATCAGCCCCAGCATTTT. Translated, it gives CASSMRSQGRDQPQHF.

V is TRBV19 and J is TRBJ2-1; 9 positions agree with TRBD1. J was trimmed by 5 bases and V by 8 bases; bases with no gene match: 10. CDR3 length: 15 residues. In germline, CDR1 is LNHDA, CDR2 SQIVND (reference sequence). CDR3 sequence: CASFDGQGTNNEQFF. The CDR3 bases are TGTGCCAGTTTCGACGGACAGGGGACAAACAATGAGCAGTTCTTC.